One sample yielded the 21 T cell receptor beta chains listed below, sequenced in a study of cytomegalovirus exposure and HLA in healthy donors. With 60 Vbeta and 13 Jbeta primers, the PCR was carried out. Method: immunoSEQ multiplex PCR; TCRdb's copy keeps in-frame clones and lacks some. The sample includes roughly 120,000 clones, over 60% of them seen just once. Material: PBMCs. These receptors came from a middle-aged woman in good health and CMV-seropositive.

V and J are TRBV5-1 and TRBJ2-7, with a tentative D call TRBD2 (5 bases). V lost 2 bases and J lost 0, with 9 bases in between. The germline V gene has CDR1 SGHRS and CDR2 YFSETQ. This CDR3 comprises 14 residues. The CDR3 DNA reads TGCGCCAGCAGCTTACCTAGCACCTCCTACGAGCAGTACTTC. Its protein is CASSLPSTSYEQYF.

The rearrangement uses TRBV7-2 and TRBJ1-1, with D perhaps TRBD1 (6 bases). This CDR3 has 13 amino acids. V was trimmed by 3 bases and J by 4 bases, leaving 9 bases between them. The germline gives CDR1 SGHTA, CDR2 FQGNSA. CDR3 region: CASSFRTVTEAFF. CDR3 bases: TGTGCCAGCAGCTTCCGGACAGTCACTGAAGCTTTCTTT.

In this sample, this clone turned up a few times. The V and J genes are TRBV6-1 and TRBJ1-6; D not resolved. V was trimmed by 0 bases and J by 0 bases, leaving 9 bases between them. The CDR3 totals 17 residues. Germline loops: CDR1 MNHNS, CDR2 SASEGT. The CDR3, as DNA: TGTGCCAGCAGTGAAGCAGCAGCGAGCTCCTATAATTCACCCCTCCACTTT. Encoded protein: CASSEAAASSYNSPLHF.

The rearrangement joins TRBV27 to TRBJ1-2, with 9 bases matching TRBD1. V dropped 8 bases and J dropped 5; count of bases not matched to a gene: 3. The CDR3 has 12 residues. The germline V gene encodes CDR1 MNHEY and CDR2 SMNVEV (reference sequence). CDR3 coding DNA: TGTGCCAGCCGGACAGGGGTTTATGGCTACACCTTC. Encoded protein: CASRTGVYGYTF.

This chain joins TRBV5-5 and TRBJ1-1; the D gene is possibly TRBD1 (6 bases). The length of the CDR3 is 13 residues. The germline V gene has CDR1 SGHKS and CDR2 YYEKEE (reference sequence). V was pared by 2 bases and J by 4 bases, with 9 bases between. DNA for the CDR3: TGTGCCAGCAGCTTACAGGGATCCACTGAAGCTTTCTTT. Its protein is CASSLQGSTEAFF.

The chain combines TRBV7-9 with TRBJ1-2; 11 nucleotides match TRBD1. This CDR3 comprises 13 residues. In germline, CDR1 is SEHNR, CDR2 FQNEAQ (reference sequence). J was trimmed by 7 bases and V by 5 bases; bases with no gene match: 3. The CDR3 loop reads CASSRGQGAGYTF. The CDR3 nucleotides read TGTGCCAGCAGCCGAGGACAGGGGGCTGGCTACACCTTC.

This clone was recorded only once. The V gene is TRBV4-1, the J gene TRBJ1-2; 9 bases line up with TRBD1. The germline gives CDR1 MGHRA, CDR2 YSYEKL. The CDR3 runs 15 residues. The ends lost 2 bases at V and 3 bases at J; junction bases unmatched: 4. The CDR3 nucleotides read TGCGCCAGCAGCCAAAGGACAGGGGTGGACTATGGCTACACCTTC. Protein product: CASSQRTGVDYGYTF.

The J gene is TRBJ2-5, the V gene TRBV7-2; no clear D gene. This CDR3 has 13 amino acids. V was cut by 3 bases and J by 1 base, with 6 bases left in between. CDR1 is SGHTA, CDR2 FQGNSA, per germline. The CDR3 sequence is CASSFSPQETQYF. The CDR3 region has the DNA TGTGCCAGCAGCTTTAGTCCCCAAGAGACCCAGTACTTC.

The CDR3 sequence: CASSRDRGFNTIYF. The DNA for the CDR3 is TGTGCCAGCAGCCGGGACAGGGGTTTTAACACCATATATTTT. V gene TRBV9 combines with J gene TRBJ1-3, with 10 positions matching TRBD1. Germline lookup yields CDR1 SGDLS and CDR2 YYNGEE. The V segment lost 4 bases and the J segment 7 bases; nucleotides outside the gene matches: 5. The CDR3 is 14 amino acids. The full variable domain, in which reference TRBV9 and TRBJ1-3 provide the parts outside the CDR3, is DSGVTQTPKHLITATGQRVTLRCSPRSGDLSVYWYQQSLDQGLQFLIQYYNGEERAKGNILERFSAQQFPDLHSELNLSSLELGDSALYFCASSRDRGFNTIYFGEGSWLTVV.

This chain connects TRBV5-5 to TRBJ2-7; D is undetermined. Trimming cost V 4 bases and J 5 bases, with 10 bases left between them. Germline CDR1 is SGHKS and CDR2 is YYEKEE (reference sequence). The CDR3 is made up of 12 amino acids. In DNA, the CDR3 is TGTGCCAGCAGCCCGTCCTACGACGAGCAGTACTTC. Its translation: CASSPSYDEQYF.

This sequence joins TRBV7-2 and TRBJ1-2, with unresolved D. Germline CDR1 reads SGHTA; CDR2 reads FQGNSA. The V end was cut by 0 bases, the J end by 4 bases, with 9 bases between. The CDR3 is made up of 14 amino acids. The DNA for the CDR3 is TGTGCCAGCAGCTTAGCGGTACAGCTCTATGGCTACACCTTC. Protein product: CASSLAVQLYGYTF. Combining the CDR3 with reference TRBV7-2 and TRBJ1-2 gives the whole variable domain GAGVSQSPSNKVTEKGKDVELRCDPISGHTALYWYRQSLGQGLEFLIYFQGNSAPDKSGLPSDRFSAERTGGSVSTLTIQRTQQEDSAVYLCASSLAVQLYGYTFGSGTRLTVV.

J is TRBJ2-7 and V is TRBV4-1; tentative D call: TRBD1 (6 bases). Germline lookup yields CDR1 MGHRA and CDR2 YSYEKL. V lost 4 bases to trimming and J lost 2 bases, with 15 bases between them. The CDR3 consists of 15 residues. The CDR3 loop is CASSLSWTDPYEQYF. The CDR3 DNA follows: TGCGCCAGCAGCCTATCCTGGACAGATCCCTACGAGCAGTACTTC.

This clone appeared a single time. The sample has other DNA sequences that encode this CDR3 too. The chain has TRBV4-1 and TRBJ2-7; a possible D gene is TRBD2 (7 bases). The CDR3 has 18 residues. V was trimmed by 4 bases and J by 1 base, leaving 23 bases between them. Germline-derived CDR1 and CDR2 are MGHRA and YSYEKL. The CDR3 coding sequence is TGCGCCAGCAGCCGGACACATGTGAGGGGGGGGCAGTCCTACGAGCAGTACTTC. It yields the protein CASSRTHVRGGQSYEQYF.

This chain uses TRBV7-8 with TRBJ1-5; 9 bases are shared with TRBD1. The CDR3 is 15 amino acids. V lost 2 bases to trimming and J lost 5 bases; unmatched junction nucleotides: 4. Germline V gene sequence: CDR1 SGHVS, CDR2 FQNEAQ. The CDR3 nucleotides are TGTGCCAGCAGCTTACGCCGGGACAGGGATCAGCCCCAGCATTTT. Translation gives CASSLRRDRDQPQHF. Supplemented by reference TRBV7-8 and TRBJ1-5, the full variable domain reads GAGVSQSPRYKVAKRGQDVALRCDPISGHVSLFWYQQALGQGPEFLTYFQNEAQLDKSGLPSDRFFAERPEGSVSTLKIQRTQQEDSAVYLCASSLRRDRDQPQHFGDGTRLSIL.

The chain couples TRBV7-6 to TRBJ2-1, with D uncertain. CDR3 length: 14 amino acids. Germline values: CDR1 SGHVS, CDR2 FNYEAQ. Trimming took 5 bases from V and 2 from J, leaving 10 bases between them. DNA of the CDR3: TGTGCCAGCAGCCAAACTTCCCCCTACAATGAGCAGTTCTTC. Translation: CASSQTSPYNEQFF.

The rearrangement uses TRBV7-2 and TRBJ2-1, with 7 bases lining up with TRBD1. Germline-derived CDR1 and CDR2 are SGHTA and FQGNSA. This CDR3 comprises 13 residues. Unmatched junction bases numbered 9, after V lost 6 bases and J lost 10 bases. CDR3 sequence: CASRRTGAGEQFF. The CDR3 DNA is TGTGCCAGCAGACGAACAGGGGCAGGGGAGCAGTTCTTC.

The chain carries TRBV10-3 and TRBJ1-2, with TRBD1 identical over 9 bases. CDR3 length equals 13 residues. Germline V CDR1 and CDR2: ENHRY, SYGVKD. Trimming removed 10 bases from V and 6 bases from J; junction bases left unmatched: 9. The CDR3 loop is CANTRDRDDGYTF. In DNA form, the CDR3 reads TGTGCCAACACCCGGGACAGGGATGATGGCTACACCTTC.

This clone was counted a few times. The rearrangement joins TRBV5-6 to TRBJ2-7; 10 bases line up with TRBD1. The V gene's germline CDR1 is SGHDT and CDR2 YYEEEE. The CDR3 extends over 14 amino acids. Trimming took 1 base from V and 6 from J; bases not matched to a gene: 4. CDR3 sequence: CASSLRQGAAEQYF. The CDR3 coding sequence is TGTGCCAGCAGCTTGCGACAGGGGGCTGCCGAGCAGTACTTC.

The V gene is TRBV9, the J gene TRBJ1-1; D gene ambiguous. The CDR3 contains 14 residues. Between the trimmed V and J ends, which lost 0 bases and 1 base, there was a span of 7 bases. The V gene's germline CDR1 is SGDLS and CDR2 YYNGEE. CDR3: CASSVGGKNTEAFF. The CDR3 nucleotides are TGTGCCAGCAGCGTAGGTGGCAAGAACACTGAAGCTTTCTTT.

The chain uses TRBV18 and TRBJ1-6, with 7 bases aligning to TRBD1. The CDR3 extends over 15 amino acids. Per germline, CDR1 KGHSH and CDR2 LQKENI. V lost 0 bases to trimming and J lost 5 bases; unmatched junction nucleotides: 1. CDR3 sequence: CASSPPQGDNSPLHF. The CDR3 region has the DNA TGTGCCAGCTCACCACCCCAGGGGGATAATTCACCCCTCCACTTT.

The rearrangement links TRBV5-1 to TRBJ1-1, with D perhaps TRBD1 (5 bases). Per the germline V gene, CDR1 is SGHRS and CDR2 is YFSETQ. The ends were cut back, 7 bases at V and 4 bases at J, with 14 bases in the middle. This CDR3 region has 13 residues. CDR3 DNA sequence: TGCGCCAGCCGCGTGGGGGAGGCCACTGAAGCTTTCTTT. Its translation: CASRVGEATEAFF.